The 8 T cell receptor beta chains below were found in one sample sequenced in a study of graft-versus-host responses after intestinal transplantation. These TCRs' antigens remain unknown. Libraries were prepared by immunoSEQ multiplex PCR; TCRdb keeps only in-frame clonotypes and omits some of them. Among some 90,000 clones listed, approximately 90% were seen once. The material was unstimulated CD8+ T cells sorted from spleen or lymph node cells, obtained before intestinal transplant. Receptor source: a human donor who received an intestinal transplant.

The chain is built from TRBV11-2 and TRBJ1-2; no clear D. The ends were cut back, 1 base at V and 6 bases at J, with 6 bases in the middle. The CDR3 is 12 amino acids. Germline V lookup: CDR1 SGHAT, CDR2 FQNNGV. CDR3 in amino acids: CASSLGVDGYTF. The CDR3 region has the DNA TGTGCCAGCAGCTTAGGCGTGGATGGCTACACCTTC.

The V gene is TRBV28, the J gene TRBJ2-6; D possibly uses TRBD1 or TRBD2 (5 bases each). V dropped 3 bases and J dropped 0 bases, with 12 bases sitting between them. The CDR3 loop spans 17 amino acids. The germline CDR1 and CDR2 sequences are MDHEN and SYDVKM. CDR3: CASSFRGRSSGANVLTF. CDR3 sequence (DNA): TGTGCCAGCAGTTTTCGGGGACGGAGCTCTGGGGCCAACGTCCTGACTTTC.

The chain recombines TRBV27 with TRBJ1-2; D ambiguous. The CDR3 contains 17 residues. Trimming removed 6 bases at V and 6 bases at J, with 26 bases between. Looked up from germline, CDR1 is MNHEY and CDR2 is SMNVEV (reference sequence). The CDR3 nucleotides are TGTGCCAGCAGCGTGGCGGCTGGCGGGCAGGCGGACCATGGCTACACCTTC. This codes for CASSVAAGGQADHGYTF.

The chain links TRBV19 to TRBJ1-2; weak D call: TRBD1 (6 bases). V shed 4 bases and J shed 2 bases, with 26 bases lying between them. Per the germline V gene, CDR1 is LNHDA and CDR2 is SQIVND (reference sequence). The CDR3 loop spans 19 amino acids. The CDR3 coding sequence is TGTGCCAGTAGTAATCAGCTCGACAGGCGGTGGGGCTTCAACTATGGCTACACCTTC. Protein product: CASSNQLDRRWGFNYGYTF.

The rearrangement joins TRBV11-2 to TRBJ2-5; a weak D match, TRBD1 (5 bases). The germline CDR1 and CDR2 sequences are SGHAT and FQNNGV. There are 14 residues in the CDR3. V shed 6 bases and J shed 3 bases, with 14 bases lying between them. CDR3 sequence (DNA): TGTGCCAGCAGAAAAATGACAGAAAAAGAGACCCAGTACTTC. Protein sequence: CASRKMTEKETQYF.

The rearrangement joins TRBV6-5 to TRBJ1-1; D may be TRBD1 (6 bases). CDR1 is MNHEY, CDR2 SVGAGI, per germline. V gave up 4 bases and J gave up 3 bases, with 9 bases separating them. This CDR3 contains 13 residues. The CDR3 spells CASSSDRYTEAFF. In nucleotides, the CDR3 is TGTGCCAGCAGTTCCGACAGGTACACTGAAGCTTTCTTT.

The genes are TRBV4-2 and TRBJ2-3; D may be TRBD1 (6 bases). The germline V gene has CDR1 LGHNA and CDR2 YNFKEQ. The ends were cut back, 1 base at V and 1 base at J, with 9 bases in the middle. The CDR3 runs to 15 residues. This chain's CDR3 is CASSQVEGGTDTQYF. The CDR3 nucleotides are TGTGCCAGCAGCCAAGTCGAGGGGGGCACAGATACGCAGTATTTT.

The chain links TRBV11-2 to TRBJ2-1, with TRBD2 identical over 8 bases. From germline, CDR1 is SGHAT and CDR2 FQNNGV. V shed 6 bases and J 11 bases; nucleotides not matched to a gene: 21. The CDR3 totals 17 residues. CDR3 in DNA: TGTGCCAGCAGTTTTTACAAGGGGCGGGGGGCCCTTAATAAGCAGTTCTTC. It codes for CASSFYKGRGALNKQFF.